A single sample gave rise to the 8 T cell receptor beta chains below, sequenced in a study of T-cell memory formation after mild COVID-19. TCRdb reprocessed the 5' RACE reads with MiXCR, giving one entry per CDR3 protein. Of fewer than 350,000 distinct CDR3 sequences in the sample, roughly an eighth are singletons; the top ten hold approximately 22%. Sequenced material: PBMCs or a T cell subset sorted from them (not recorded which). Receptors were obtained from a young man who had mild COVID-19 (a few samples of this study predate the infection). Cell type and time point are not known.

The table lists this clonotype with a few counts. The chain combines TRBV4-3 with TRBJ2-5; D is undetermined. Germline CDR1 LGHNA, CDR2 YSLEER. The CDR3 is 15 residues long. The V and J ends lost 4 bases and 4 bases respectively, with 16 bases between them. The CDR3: CASSRDLGSAETQYF. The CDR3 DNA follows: TGCGCCAGCAGCCGCGACCTCGGGTCTGCAGAGACCCAGTACTTC.

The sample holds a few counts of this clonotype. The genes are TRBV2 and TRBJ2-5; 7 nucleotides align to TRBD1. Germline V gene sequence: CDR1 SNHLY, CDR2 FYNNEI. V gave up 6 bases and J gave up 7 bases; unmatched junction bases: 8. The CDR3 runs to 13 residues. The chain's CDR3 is CASSVGGVGTQYF. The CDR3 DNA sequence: TGTGCCAGCAGCGTAGGGGGCGTAGGGACCCAGTACTTC.

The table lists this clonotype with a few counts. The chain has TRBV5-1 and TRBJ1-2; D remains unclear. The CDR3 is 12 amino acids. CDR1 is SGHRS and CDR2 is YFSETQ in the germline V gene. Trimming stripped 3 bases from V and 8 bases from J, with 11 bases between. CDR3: CASSSYRSGYTF. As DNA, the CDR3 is TGCGCCAGCAGCTCCTACAGATCCGGCTACACCTTC.

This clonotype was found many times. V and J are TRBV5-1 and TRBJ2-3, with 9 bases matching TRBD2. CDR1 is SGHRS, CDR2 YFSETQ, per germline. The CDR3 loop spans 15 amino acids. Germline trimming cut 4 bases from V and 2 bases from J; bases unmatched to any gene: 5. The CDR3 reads CASSLLAGPTDTQYF. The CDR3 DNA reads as TGCGCCAGCAGCCTCCTAGCGGGGCCCACAGATACGCAGTATTTT.

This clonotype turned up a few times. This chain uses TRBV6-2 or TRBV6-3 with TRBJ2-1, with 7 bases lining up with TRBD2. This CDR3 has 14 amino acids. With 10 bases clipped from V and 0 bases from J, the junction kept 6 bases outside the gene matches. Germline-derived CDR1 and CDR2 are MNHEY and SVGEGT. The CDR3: CAIQAGSSYNEQFF. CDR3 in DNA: TGTGCCATCCAAGCGGGGAGCTCCTACAATGAGCAGTTCTTC.

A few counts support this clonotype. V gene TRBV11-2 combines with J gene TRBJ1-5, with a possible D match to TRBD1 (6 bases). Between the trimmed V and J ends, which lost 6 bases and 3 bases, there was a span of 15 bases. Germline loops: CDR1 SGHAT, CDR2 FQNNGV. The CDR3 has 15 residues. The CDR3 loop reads CASSHTGPNNQPQHF. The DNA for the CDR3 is TGTGCCAGCAGTCATACAGGGCCCAACAATCAGCCCCAGCATTTT.

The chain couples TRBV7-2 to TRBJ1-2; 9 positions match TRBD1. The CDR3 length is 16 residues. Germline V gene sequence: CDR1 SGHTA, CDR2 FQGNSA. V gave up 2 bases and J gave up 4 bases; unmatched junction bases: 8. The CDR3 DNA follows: TGTGCCAGCAGCTTAAGACCCGGGACAGGGACCTATGGCTACACCTTC. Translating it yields CASSLRPGTGTYGYTF.

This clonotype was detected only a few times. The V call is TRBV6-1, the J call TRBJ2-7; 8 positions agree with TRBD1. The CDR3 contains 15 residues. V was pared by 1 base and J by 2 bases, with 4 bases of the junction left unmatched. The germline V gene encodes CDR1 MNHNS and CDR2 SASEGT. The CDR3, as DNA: TGTGCCAGCAGTGAAGGGCTCAGGGGGCCCTACGAGCAGTACGTC. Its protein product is CASSEGLRGPYEQYV.